The present entry profiles one TCR beta chain with its context. V shed 6 bases and J shed 4 bases, with 12 bases lying between them. The CDR3 consists of 13 residues. Data came from immunoSEQ multiplex PCR; TCRdb stores just in-frame clones and leaves some out. The table lists some 180,000 clones, around nine tenths of them singletons. The entry originates in a study of T cell responses to AZD1222 COVID-19 vaccine. Material: peripheral blood, obtained 28 days after the second AZD1222 dose. The receptor was derived from an adult who received the AZD1222 COVID-19 vaccine. The gene calls are TRBV12-3 or TRBV12-4 and TRBJ2-5, with D perhaps being TRBD1 or TRBD2 (6 bases each). The CDR3 spells CASRGGGGETQYF. The DNA for the CDR3 is TGTGCCAGCAGGGGAGGAGGGGGAGAGACCCAGTACTTC.